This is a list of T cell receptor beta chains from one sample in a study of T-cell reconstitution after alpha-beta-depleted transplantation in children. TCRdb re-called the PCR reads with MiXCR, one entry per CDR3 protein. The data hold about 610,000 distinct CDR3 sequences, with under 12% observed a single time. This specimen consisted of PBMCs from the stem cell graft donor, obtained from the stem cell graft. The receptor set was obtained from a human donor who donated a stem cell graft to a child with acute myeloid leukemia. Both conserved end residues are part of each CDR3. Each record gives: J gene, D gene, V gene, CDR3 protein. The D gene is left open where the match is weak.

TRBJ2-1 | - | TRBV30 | CAWTISLNEQFF
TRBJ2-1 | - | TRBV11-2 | CASSLEHGAYNEQFF
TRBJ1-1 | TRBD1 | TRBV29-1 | CSVLGTGFFF
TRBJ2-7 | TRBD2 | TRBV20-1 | CSAVRTSGGYEQYF
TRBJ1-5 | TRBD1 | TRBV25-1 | CASQKQGNNQPQHF
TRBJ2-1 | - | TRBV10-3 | CATRLVENEQFF
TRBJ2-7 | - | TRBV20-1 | CSAPRTAYEQYF
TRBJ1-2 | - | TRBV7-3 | CASSLQGGGYGYTF
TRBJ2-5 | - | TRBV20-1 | CSVNVERTQETQYF
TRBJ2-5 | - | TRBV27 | CASSFDRSGAQYF
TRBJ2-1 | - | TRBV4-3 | CASSHRGGAYNEQFF
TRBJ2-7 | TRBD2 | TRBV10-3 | CAIREASGGEYEQYF
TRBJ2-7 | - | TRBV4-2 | CASSQEIYGVAPRF
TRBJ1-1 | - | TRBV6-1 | CASSQLALGGTEAFF
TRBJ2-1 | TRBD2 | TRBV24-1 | CATSDRGTSGNNEQFF
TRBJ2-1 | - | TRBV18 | CASSPAREYNEQFF
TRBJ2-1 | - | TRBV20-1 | CSTAQVSNEQFF
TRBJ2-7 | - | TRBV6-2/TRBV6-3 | CASSQPGGSGEQYF
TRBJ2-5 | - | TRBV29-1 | CSVVVLQETQYF
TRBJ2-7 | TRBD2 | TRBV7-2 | CASSFNPGLWGEQYF
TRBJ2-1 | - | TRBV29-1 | CSAAGGWRANEQFF
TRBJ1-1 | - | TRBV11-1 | CASSLPGWDTEAFF
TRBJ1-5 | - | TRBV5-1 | CASSLGAEQPQHF
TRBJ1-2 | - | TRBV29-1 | CSVEELLGYGYTF
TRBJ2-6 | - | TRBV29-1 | CSVSSYSGANVLTF
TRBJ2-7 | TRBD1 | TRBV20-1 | CSKTGQGVGVYEQYF
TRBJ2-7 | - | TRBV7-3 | CASGNGYEQYF
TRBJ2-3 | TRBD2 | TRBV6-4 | CASSGLAGADTQYF
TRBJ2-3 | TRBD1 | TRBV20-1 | CSARTGADTQYF
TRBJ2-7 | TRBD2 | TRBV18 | CASSPRGTSPYEQYF
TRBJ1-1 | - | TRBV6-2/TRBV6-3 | CASSSLGSYTEAFF
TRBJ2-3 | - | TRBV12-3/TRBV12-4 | CASRVPGSTDTQYF
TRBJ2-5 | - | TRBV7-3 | CASSPSPWQGRETQYF
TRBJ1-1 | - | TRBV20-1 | CSARWAGSTEAFF
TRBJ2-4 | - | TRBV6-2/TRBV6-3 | CASSYAVNIQYF
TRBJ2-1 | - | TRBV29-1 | CSAPFGPHNEQFF
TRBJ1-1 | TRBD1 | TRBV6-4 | CASRAGTANTEAFF
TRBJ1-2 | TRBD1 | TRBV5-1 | CASSLLDREAGYTF